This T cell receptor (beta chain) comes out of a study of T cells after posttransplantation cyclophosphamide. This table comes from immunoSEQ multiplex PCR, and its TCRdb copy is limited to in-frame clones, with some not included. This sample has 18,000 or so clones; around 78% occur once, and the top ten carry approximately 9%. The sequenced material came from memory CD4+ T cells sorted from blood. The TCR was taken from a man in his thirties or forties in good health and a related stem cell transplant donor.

The CDR3 coding sequence is TGTGCCAGCACCCTCGGAGGGTGGGCGAGAAATGAGCAGTTCTTC. Encoded protein: CASTLGGWARNEQFF. This sequence joins TRBV28 and TRBJ2-1; D is possibly TRBD2 (6 bases). The CDR3 spans 15 residues. Trimming removed 7 bases from V and 7 bases from J, with 20 bases in between. Germline V gives CDR1 MDHEN, CDR2 SYDVKM. Full variable domain (missing parts from reference TRBV28 and TRBJ2-1): DVKVTQSSRYLVKRTGEKVFLECVQDMDHENMFWYRQDPGLGLRLIYFSYDVKMKEKGDIPEGYSVSREKKERFSLILESASTNQTSMYLCASTLGGWARNEQFFGPGTRLTVL.